This T cell receptor (beta chain) comes out of a study of blood T cell repertoires in COVID-19. About the research overall: Donors in the United States, Italy and Spain gave samples during acute or convalescent COVID-19.

Looked up from germline, CDR1 is KGHSH and CDR2 is LQKENI. The CDR3 is 14 amino acids. The V gene lost 4 bases and the J gene lost 8 bases, with 14 bases spanning the gap. Only in-frame clones appear in the TCRdb table, and some are missing; sequencing was by immunoSEQ multiplex PCR. This table has over 60,000 clones, roughly 86% appearing once. This TCR derives from a man aged 65 to 85 with acute or convalescent COVID-19. Sequenced material: peripheral blood. This chain links TRBV18 with TRBJ2-2; no clear D. The CDR3 reads CASSLLVASGELFF. In DNA, the CDR3 is TGTGCCAGCTCACTCTTAGTTGCATCTGGGGAGCTGTTTTTT.